Listed below are T cell receptor beta chains from one sample, sequenced in a study of human T cells and chemical hapten exposure. Via MiXCR, TCRdb re-called the RACE reads, giving one row per CDR3 protein. The profile shows just under 65,000 distinct CDR3 sequences, roughly 9.6% of them singletons. The sequenced sample was whole blood, obtained in connection with sensitization to the hapten diphenylcyclopropenone (DPC). These receptors originate from a woman between 25 and 40 years old with alopecia areata. Some clones in this sample may be carry-over from other donors' samples. Each CDR3 is given with its conserved first and last residue. Each record gives: J gene, D gene, clone size, V gene, CDR3 protein, CDR3 DNA. The D gene is left open where the match is weak. Only part of the rows carry a size: once, few, many, or a class if the clone is expanded.

j_call: TRBJ1-6
d_call: .
clone_size: .
v_call: TRBV11-1
cdr3_aa: CASTFDRNSPLHF
cdr3_nt: TGTGCCAGCACCTTCGATCGGAATTCACCCCTCCACTTT

j_call: TRBJ2-1
d_call: TRBD2
clone_size: .
v_call: TRBV28
cdr3_aa: CASRTSGRHNEQFF
cdr3_nt: TGTGCCAGCAGAACTAGCGGGAGGCACAATGAGCAGTTCTTC

j_call: TRBJ1-4
d_call: TRBD1
clone_size: many
v_call: TRBV14
cdr3_aa: CASSIRDRVATNEKLFF
cdr3_nt: TGTGCCAGCAGCATCCGGGACAGGGTTGCAACTAATGAAAAACTGTTTTTT

j_call: TRBJ2-7
d_call: .
clone_size: few
v_call: TRBV29-1
cdr3_aa: CSVGDGGGLPYEQYF
cdr3_nt: TGCAGCGTTGGGGACGGTGGGGGGTTGCCCTACGAGCAGTACTTC

j_call: TRBJ1-1
d_call: .
clone_size: many
v_call: TRBV28
cdr3_aa: CASSSQGLVPAFF
cdr3_nt: TGTGCCAGCAGTTCCCAAGGCCTAGTCCCCGCTTTCTTT

j_call: TRBJ2-7
d_call: .
clone_size: few
v_call: TRBV5-1
cdr3_aa: CASSLSSADWDEQYF
cdr3_nt: TGCGCCAGCAGCTTGTCGTCCGCGGACTGGGACGAGCAGTACTTC

j_call: TRBJ2-7
d_call: .
clone_size: .
v_call: TRBV10-3
cdr3_aa: CASGPTESFYVQYF
cdr3_nt: TGTGCCTCCGGACCGACAGAATCTTTTTACGTGCAGTACTTC

j_call: TRBJ2-7
d_call: .
clone_size: .
v_call: TRBV29-1
cdr3_aa: CSVAVLEEQYF
cdr3_nt: TGCAGCGTTGCGGTTTTAGAAGAGCAGTACTTC

j_call: TRBJ2-4
d_call: .
clone_size: few
v_call: TRBV7-2
cdr3_aa: CASSLEGAGWGGEYF
cdr3_nt: TGTGCCAGCAGCTTAGAAGGAGCAGGATGGGGAGGAGAGTACTTC

j_call: TRBJ1-4
d_call: .
clone_size: .
v_call: TRBV12-3/TRBV12-4
cdr3_aa: CASFSWATNEKLFF
cdr3_nt: TGTGCCAGCTTCTCCTGGGCAACTAATGAAAAACTGTTTTTT

j_call: TRBJ2-5
d_call: TRBD1
clone_size: many
v_call: TRBV28
cdr3_aa: CASSFPRGRETQYF
cdr3_nt: TGTGCCAGCAGTTTCCCCAGGGGGAGAGAGACCCAGTACTTC

j_call: TRBJ2-1
d_call: .
clone_size: many
v_call: TRBV6-4
cdr3_aa: CASSRGLSYNEQFF
cdr3_nt: TGTGCCAGCAGTCGGGGACTTTCCTACAATGAGCAGTTCTTC

j_call: TRBJ1-6
d_call: .
clone_size: few
v_call: TRBV6-6
cdr3_aa: CAESDFYNSPLHF
cdr3_nt: TGTGCCGAGAGTGATTTCTATAATTCACCCCTCCACTTT

j_call: TRBJ2-2
d_call: .
clone_size: few
v_call: TRBV9
cdr3_aa: CASSVGSGTGELFF
cdr3_nt: TGTGCCAGCAGCGTAGGATCTGGGACCGGGGAGCTGTTTTTT

j_call: TRBJ2-2
d_call: .
clone_size: .
v_call: TRBV27
cdr3_aa: CASSPARGNTGELFF
cdr3_nt: TGTGCCAGCAGTCCAGCGAGGGGGAACACCGGGGAGCTGTTTTTT

j_call: TRBJ2-1
d_call: TRBD1
clone_size: .
v_call: TRBV29-1
cdr3_aa: CSSGTGGQNEQFF
cdr3_nt: TGCAGTTCGGGGACAGGGGGGCAAAATGAGCAGTTCTTC

j_call: TRBJ2-1
d_call: TRBD2
clone_size: .
v_call: TRBV13
cdr3_aa: CASSSALAGYNEQFF
cdr3_nt: TGTGCCAGCAGCTCCGCTCTAGCGGGATACAATGAGCAGTTCTTC

j_call: TRBJ1-2
d_call: TRBD1
clone_size: many
v_call: TRBV20-1
cdr3_aa: CSGGGQANYGYTF
cdr3_nt: TGCAGCGGAGGGGGACAGGCTAACTATGGCTACACCTTC

j_call: TRBJ1-3
d_call: .
clone_size: few
v_call: TRBV12-3/TRBV12-4
cdr3_aa: CASSLRRRALSGNTIYF
cdr3_nt: TGTGCCAGCAGTCTAAGACGCAGGGCCCTCTCTGGAAACACCATATATTTT

j_call: TRBJ2-1
d_call: TRBD2
clone_size: many
v_call: TRBV5-1
cdr3_aa: CASSWTSGVNYNEQFF
cdr3_nt: TGCGCCAGCAGCTGGACTAGCGGTGTGAACTACAATGAGCAGTTCTTC

j_call: TRBJ2-7
d_call: .
clone_size: many
v_call: TRBV3-1
cdr3_aa: CASSQDVWEPSYEQYF
cdr3_nt: TGTGCCAGCAGCCAAGATGTCTGGGAGCCCTCATACGAGCAGTACTTC

j_call: TRBJ1-2
d_call: .
clone_size: .
v_call: TRBV11-3
cdr3_aa: CASSLLGTGPTYGYTF
cdr3_nt: TGTGCCAGCAGCCTCCTTGGAACAGGGCCCACCTATGGCTACACCTTC

j_call: TRBJ2-1
d_call: TRBD2
clone_size: .
v_call: TRBV5-1
cdr3_aa: CASGTLAGGSYEQFF
cdr3_nt: TGCGCCAGCGGGACGCTAGCGGGAGGGAGCTATGAGCAGTTCTTC

j_call: TRBJ2-2
d_call: .
clone_size: few
v_call: TRBV19
cdr3_aa: CASSPGLSLGGELFF
cdr3_nt: TGTGCCAGTAGTCCGGGCCTCAGTCTAGGCGGGGAGCTGTTTTTT

j_call: TRBJ1-6
d_call: .
clone_size: .
v_call: TRBV5-1
cdr3_aa: CASSLESSYNSPLHF
cdr3_nt: TGCGCCAGCAGCTTGGAGAGCTCCTATAATTCACCCCTCCACTTT

j_call: TRBJ2-1
d_call: .
clone_size: few
v_call: TRBV27
cdr3_aa: CASSLSFGYEQFF
cdr3_nt: TGTGCCAGCAGTTTATCGTTTGGGTATGAGCAGTTCTTC

j_call: TRBJ1-5
d_call: .
clone_size: .
v_call: TRBV19
cdr3_aa: CATKSTGNQPQHF
cdr3_nt: TGTGCCACCAAGTCAACCGGCAATCAGCCCCAGCATTTT

j_call: TRBJ1-6
d_call: TRBD1
clone_size: few
v_call: TRBV7-9
cdr3_aa: CASSNGQGPSPLHF
cdr3_nt: TGTGCCAGCAGTAACGGACAGGGGCCTTCACCCCTCCACTTT

j_call: TRBJ1-1
d_call: .
clone_size: many
v_call: TRBV30
cdr3_aa: CAWSELMNTEAFF
cdr3_nt: TGTGCCTGGAGTGAGCTCATGAACACTGAAGCTTTCTTT

j_call: TRBJ2-3
d_call: .
clone_size: .
v_call: TRBV30
cdr3_aa: CAWSSGSTDTQYF
cdr3_nt: TGTGCCTGGAGTAGCGGGAGCACAGATACGCAGTATTTT

j_call: TRBJ1-5
d_call: .
clone_size: many
v_call: TRBV27
cdr3_aa: CASSPYRTANSNQPQHF
cdr3_nt: TGTGCCAGCAGTCCGTACCGGACGGCGAATAGCAATCAGCCCCAGCATTTT

j_call: TRBJ1-2
d_call: .
clone_size: .
v_call: TRBV2
cdr3_aa: CASTVEDSSYGYTF
cdr3_nt: TGTGCCAGCACCGTTGAGGACAGCTCCTATGGCTACACCTTC

j_call: TRBJ1-6
d_call: .
clone_size: many
v_call: TRBV20-1
cdr3_aa: CSARDNWGSSPLHF
cdr3_nt: TGCAGTGCTAGAGATAATTGGGGTAGTTCACCCCTCCACTTT

j_call: TRBJ2-1
d_call: .
clone_size: .
v_call: TRBV9
cdr3_aa: CASQRGGSYNEQFF
cdr3_nt: TGTGCCAGCCAACGTGGCGGCTCCTACAATGAGCAGTTCTTC

j_call: TRBJ2-7
d_call: TRBD2
clone_size: few
v_call: TRBV28
cdr3_aa: CASNGASGNYEQYF
cdr3_nt: TGTGCCAGCAATGGGGCTAGCGGGAACTACGAGCAGTACTTC

j_call: TRBJ2-1
d_call: .
clone_size: few
v_call: TRBV20-1
cdr3_aa: CSARYNEQFF
cdr3_nt: TGCAGTGCTCGTTACAATGAGCAGTTCTTC

j_call: TRBJ1-3
d_call: .
clone_size: medium-sized
v_call: TRBV6-6
cdr3_aa: CASTAGAGTGNTIYF
cdr3_nt: TGTGCCAGCACCGCAGGGGCTGGGACTGGAAACACCATATATTTT

j_call: TRBJ2-6
d_call: .
clone_size: few
v_call: TRBV5-4
cdr3_aa: CASNHPGTGANVLTF
cdr3_nt: TGTGCCAGCAACCACCCGGGGACTGGGGCCAACGTCCTGACTTTC

j_call: TRBJ2-5
d_call: .
clone_size: .
v_call: TRBV27
cdr3_aa: CASSFGLLETQYF
cdr3_nt: TGTGCCAGCAGTTTCGGGTTGTTGGAGACCCAGTACTTC

j_call: TRBJ1-4
d_call: .
clone_size: many
v_call: TRBV4-2
cdr3_aa: CASRRLEGANEKLFF
cdr3_nt: TGTGCCAGCAGGCGCCTCGAAGGCGCTAATGAAAAACTGTTTTTT